This TCR beta chain was observed in a study of OX40 agonist ivuxolimab in advanced cancers. Study-wide points: Antigen targets of the expanded peripheral T cells went undetermined.

The V gene's germline CDR1 is MGHRA and CDR2 YSYEKL. The CDR3 is made up of 14 amino acids. The V end lost 0 bases, the J end lost 4 bases, and 6 bases lay between the germline ends. To note about this clone: Its antigen is unknown.

Data came from immunoSEQ multiplex PCR; TCRdb stores just in-frame clones and leaves some out. The sample records 48,000 or so clones, 90% to 95% being singletons. Sampled blood was obtained at baseline, cycle 4 day 1, and cycle 7 day 1. The source of this sequence is an adult with an advanced solid tumor such as melanoma, head and neck, liver or kidney cancer. The J gene is TRBJ2-2, the V gene TRBV4-1, with D uncertain. The input for sequencing was CD4+ or CD8+ T cells sorted from blood, taken in a trial of the OX40 agonist ivuxolimab. The CDR3 coding sequence is TGCGCCAGCAGCCAAGATCGTGGCACCGGGGAGCTGTTTTTT. Protein: CASSQDRGTGELFF.